This entry features one TCR beta chain sequence. The repertoire was sequenced with immunoSEQ multiplex PCR; TCRdb's copy has only in-frame clones and lacks some. Of 470,000 or so clones in the sample, around 73% are singletons; the top ten hold 12%. This CDR3 has 14 amino acids. J gave up 1 base and V 6 bases, and 5 bases lay outside the gene matches. Germline V gives CDR1 MNHEY, CDR2 SMNVEV (reference sequence). This sample was included in a study of shared clonotypes between healthy human individuals. As for the study in general: Aged between 18 and 49, the donors were a couple of women and three men.

Sequences were obtained from PBMCs. The clonotype originates from a woman in her 40s in good health. Some clones in this sample may be carry-over from other donors' samples. The chain uses TRBV27 and TRBJ1-1; the match to TRBD1 covers 7 bases. CDR3 nucleotides: TGTGCCAGCAGACGAGACAGGGCGAACACTGAAGCTTTCTTT. Its protein product is CASRRDRANTEAFF.